This TCR beta chain was identified during a study of T cells after yellow fever vaccination. Turning to the study itself: The fractions with low cell numbers were processed using SMART-Seq v4 Ultra Low Input.

This clonotype was observed many times. Trimming took 4 bases from V and 3 from J, leaving 13 bases between them. This CDR3 spans 15 amino acids. Germline lookup yields CDR1 MNHEY and CDR2 SMNVEV (reference sequence). TCRdb used MiXCR to reprocess the 5' RACE reads, holding one entry per CDR3 protein. The sample records 250,000 or so distinct CDR3 sequences, 3.6% being singletons. This sample comprised PBMCs, obtained 15 days after the yellow fever booster vaccination. This TCR was recovered from a man aged 18 to 29 who received the YFV17D yellow fever vaccine. The rearrangement joins TRBV27 to TRBJ1-5; tentatively, D is TRBD1 (5 bases). The CDR3 spells CASSWGSGPNQPQHF. In DNA form, the CDR3 reads TGTGCCAGCAGTTGGGGCAGCGGGCCCAATCAGCCCCAGCATTTT.